The 30 T cell receptor beta chains below were found in one sample sequenced in a study of Ad26.COV2.S vaccination and SARS-CoV-2 variants. Treatment denoted: about 20 received Ad26.COV2.S at low or high dose, single or two shots; 5 received placebo; per-sample allocation not given. The samples date from day 63 after the first vaccine or placebo injection. Clones were sequenced by immunoSEQ multiplex PCR, and TCRdb holds only the in-frame ones, with some missing. The sample holds approximately 250,000 clones, around 90% seen once. The sample consisted of peripheral blood, taken in a trial of Ad26.COV2.S vaccine versus placebo. The receptors here all came from a person between 18 and 59 years old who received the Ad26.COV2.S COVID-19 vaccine or a placebo.

This clone was found a few times. The rearrangement uses TRBV11-2 and TRBJ1-5; D is ambiguous. V was pared by 1 base and J by 3 bases, with 10 bases between. Germline V gene data show CDR1 as SGHAT and CDR2 as FQNNGV. This CDR3 has 15 residues. CDR3 protein: CASSLVGSVNQPQHF. CDR3 coding DNA: TGTGCCAGCAGCTTAGTTGGAAGTGTCAATCAGCCCCAGCATTTT.

This clone appeared a single time. V and J are TRBV9 and TRBJ2-5, with 14 bases lining up with TRBD2. In germline, CDR1 is SGDLS, CDR2 YYNGEE. After removal of 2 bases from V and 5 bases from J, the junction contained 5 bases not matched to a gene. The CDR3 loop spans 16 amino acids. CDR3 sequence reads: CASSVGTSGRVETQYF. In DNA form, the CDR3 reads TGTGCCAGCAGCGTGGGGACTAGCGGGAGAGTTGAGACCCAGTACTTC.

The chain uses TRBV18 and TRBJ1-1, with 7 bases fitting TRBD1. Per the germline V gene, CDR1 is KGHSH and CDR2 is LQKENI. The junction had 5 bases not matched to a gene; V was cut back by 3 bases and J by 1 base. The CDR3 totals 15 residues. CDR3 loop: CASSPKDRTNTEAFF. CDR3 bases: TGTGCCAGCTCACCGAAGGACAGGACGAACACTGAAGCTTTCTTT.

The V gene is TRBV5-4, the J gene TRBJ2-1, with D uncertain. Trimming took off 0 bases at V and 6 bases at J, with 7 bases between the two ends. The germline gives CDR1 SGHNT, CDR2 YYREEE (reference sequence). This CDR3 is 13 amino acids long. Here the CDR3 DNA reads TGTGCCAGCAGCTTGGCCATCGGCAATGAGCAGTTCTTC. Amino acids: CASSLAIGNEQFF. Looking up the rest from reference TRBV5-4 and TRBJ2-1 gives the full variable domain: ETGVTQSPTHLIKTRGQQVTLRCSSQSGHNTVSWYQQALGQGPQFIFQYYREEENGRGNFPPRFSGLQFPNYSSELNVNALELDDSALYLCASSLAIGNEQFFGPGTRLTVL.

On this clone itself: An end of the junction does not agree with germline; a read error may underlie this. V gene TRBV6-5 combines with J gene TRBJ1-1; D possibly corresponds to TRBD1 (6 bases). This CDR3 is built from 10 residues. The germline V gene has CDR1 MNHEY and CDR2 SVGAGI. The CDR3: CASRGAGPLF. CDR3 coding DNA: TGTGCCAGCAGGGGGGCCGGTCCTTTGTTT.

The sample holds a few counts of this clone. The chain links TRBV4-1 to TRBJ2-7, with TRBD2 matching over 10 bases. With V trimmed by 0 bases and J by 7 bases, 3 bases remained unmatched. The CDR3 has 14 residues. The germline V gene has CDR1 MGHRA and CDR2 YSYEKL. The CDR3 sequence is CASSQERTSGEQYV. For the CDR3, the DNA is TGCGCCAGCAGCCAAGAAAGGACTAGCGGAGAGCAGTACGTC.

This chain joins TRBV6-4 and TRBJ2-3, with D unclear. Between the trimmed V and J ends, which lost 5 bases and 3 bases, there was a span of 15 bases. The V gene's germline CDR1 is MRHNA and CDR2 SNTAGT. The CDR3 runs to 15 residues. Here the CDR3 reads CASSYGSGSTDTQYF. CDR3 nucleotides: TGTGCCAGCAGTTACGGGTCGGGTTCGACAGATACGCAGTATTTT.

The gene calls are TRBV9 and TRBJ2-1; D uncertain. Germline V gene lookup returns CDR1 SGDLS and CDR2 YYNGEE. This CDR3 contains 14 residues. Trimming removed 2 bases from V and 7 bases from J, with 13 bases in between. This CDR3 reads CASSVLGLANEQFF. CDR3 DNA: TGTGCCAGCAGCGTTCTAGGGCTTGCTAATGAGCAGTTCTTC.

This clone turned up a few times. The chain has TRBV5-1 and TRBJ2-7; TRBD1 matches 9 bases. Germline V lookup: CDR1 SGHRS, CDR2 YFSETQ. This CDR3 is built from 14 residues. The ends lost 4 bases at V and 2 bases at J; junction bases unmatched: 4. The CDR3 region has the DNA TGCGCCAGCAGCCCCTGGGACAGGGCCTACGAGCAGTACTTC. It is translated as CASSPWDRAYEQYF.

The gene calls are TRBV5-4 and TRBJ2-5, with a tentative D call TRBD1 (6 bases). Looked up from germline, CDR1 is SGHNT and CDR2 is YYREEE (reference sequence). With 3 bases removed from V and 6 bases from J, the gap between germline ends came to 15 bases. The CDR3 is 14 amino acids. The CDR3 is CASSWATGGKTQYF. The CDR3 DNA is TGTGCCAGCAGCTGGGCGACAGGAGGCAAGACCCAGTACTTC. The full variable domain, with the rest looked up from reference TRBV5-4 and TRBJ2-5, is ETGVTQSPTHLIKTRGQQVTLRCSSQSGHNTVSWYQQALGQGPQFIFQYYREEENGRGNFPPRFSGLQFPNYSSELNVNALELDDSALYLCASSWATGGKTQYFGPGTRLLVL.

The chain uses TRBV7-2 and TRBJ2-1, with a possible D match to TRBD2 (5 bases). The CDR3 extends over 13 amino acids. Per the germline V gene, CDR1 is SGHTA and CDR2 is FQGNSA. Deletions cut 8 bases from V and 0 bases from J, with 8 bases between. Written as DNA, the CDR3 is TGTGCCAGCGGGGAGCCCTCCTACAATGAGCAGTTCTTC. It is translated as CASGEPSYNEQFF.

The chain recombines TRBV5-6 with TRBJ1-5; D is unclear. The germline V and J ends were trimmed by 2 bases and 10 bases, with 10 bases remaining between them. Per the germline V gene, CDR1 is SGHDT and CDR2 is YYEEEE. The CDR3 consists of 12 residues. CDR3 sequence: CASSFRSHPQHF. The CDR3 nucleotides are TGTGCCAGCAGCTTTCGTTCTCATCCCCAGCATTTT. Variable domain in full (rest from reference TRBV5-6 and TRBJ1-5): DAGVTQSPTHLIKTRGQQVTLRCSPKSGHDTVSWYQQALGQGPQFIFQYYEEEERQRGNFPDRFSGHQFPNYSSELNVNALLLGDSALYLCASSFRSHPQHFGDGTRLSIL.

V usage is TRBV7-8 and J usage is TRBJ2-7; TRBD2 might be the D (6 bases). CDR1 is SGHVS and CDR2 is FQNEAQ in the germline V gene. This CDR3 has 15 residues. Trimming took 1 base from V and 4 from J, leaving 14 bases between them. CDR3 bases: TGTGCCAGCAGCTTAGAGGAGGGGATGGGTTACGAGCAGTACGTC. It codes for CASSLEEGMGYEQYV.

The CDR3 sequence: CASSPDGQGINEKLFF. CDR3 nucleotides: TGTGCCAGCTCACCCGACGGACAGGGGATTAATGAAAAACTGTTTTTT. The genes are TRBV18 and TRBJ1-4; 9 positions agree with TRBD1. In germline, CDR1 is KGHSH, CDR2 LQKENI. The CDR3 covers 16 residues. V lost 3 bases and J lost 4; bases outside the gene matches: 6. The whole variable domain, remainder taken from reference TRBV18 and TRBJ1-4, is NAGVMQNPRHLVRRRGQEARLRCSPMKGHSHVYWYRQLPEEGLKFMVYLQKENIIDESGMPKERFSAEFPKEGPSILRIQQVVRGDSAAYFCASSPDGQGINEKLFFGSGTQLSVL.

V usage is TRBV20-1 and J usage is TRBJ1-6, with no clear D. CDR3 length: 10 amino acids. Germline values: CDR1 DFQATT, CDR2 SNEGSKA (reference sequence). V lost 6 bases to trimming and J lost 8 bases, with 5 bases between them. CDR3 DNA sequence: TGCAGTGCCAAGGATTCACCCCTCCACTTT. It yields the protein CSAKDSPLHF.

This clone came up a few times. This sample includes further DNA sequences coding for the same CDR3. The rearrangement joins TRBV5-1 to TRBJ2-7; D gene unclear. The V end was cut by 3 bases, the J end by 4 bases, with 11 bases between. Germline CDR1 SGHRS, CDR2 YFSETQ. The CDR3 is made up of 13 amino acids. The CDR3 coding sequence is TGCGCCAGCAGCTCACTTGACCTTTACGAGCAGTACTTC. Protein sequence: CASSSLDLYEQYF.

The J gene is TRBJ2-1, the V gene TRBV27; 9 positions match TRBD2. Germline CDR1 reads MNHEY; CDR2 reads SMNVEV (reference sequence). The CDR3 is 15 residues long. The ends lost 4 bases at V and 4 bases at J; junction bases unmatched: 5. The CDR3 DNA is TGTGCCAGCAGTTCGGGACTAGCCCCTTACAATGAGCAGTTCTTC. Residues: CASSSGLAPYNEQFF.

The chain couples TRBV6-6 to TRBJ2-5; D uncertain. This CDR3 comprises 13 residues. Per the germline V gene, CDR1 is MNHNY and CDR2 is SVGAGI (reference sequence). Between the trimmed V and J ends, which lost 7 bases and 5 bases, there was a span of 14 bases. The DNA for the CDR3 is TGTGCCAGCAAAACCCCCCACGACGAGACCCAGTACTTC. It is translated as CASKTPHDETQYF.

The chain is built from TRBV6-2 or TRBV6-3 and TRBJ1-6; D gene unclear. Deletions cut 1 base from V and 14 bases from J, with 15 bases between. Germline V gene data show CDR1 as MNHEY and CDR2 as SVGEGT. The CDR3 runs to 14 residues. The CDR3 coding sequence is TGTGCCAGCAGTTACTTCGTCCCCGTGATGTCCCTCCACTTT. It yields the protein CASSYFVPVMSLHF.

The chain employs TRBV19 and TRBJ2-1, with no clear D. The CDR3 extends over 12 amino acids. Germline lookup yields CDR1 LNHDA and CDR2 SQIVND (reference sequence). Trimming left V 6 bases short and J 4 bases short, with 7 bases between. The CDR3 region has the DNA TGTGCCAGTAGCGGGTCGTACAATGAGCAGTTCTTC. Translation gives CASSGSYNEQFF.

This clone was recorded only once. The chain couples TRBV11-1 to TRBJ2-1; 8 bases match TRBD2. The germline V gene encodes CDR1 SGHAT and CDR2 FQDESV (reference sequence). Losses at the gene ends were 0 bases for V and 3 bases for J; bases not matched to a gene: 4. The CDR3 extends over 16 amino acids. In nucleotides, the CDR3 is TGTGCCAGCAGCTTAGCGCGGCTAGCGGGCTACAATGAGCAGTTCTTC. Its translation: CASSLARLAGYNEQFF. Filled out from reference TRBV11-1 and TRBJ2-1, the complete variable domain reads EAEVAQSPRYKITEKSQAVAFWCDPISGHATLYWYRQILGQGPELLVQFQDESVVDDSQLPKDRFSAERLKGVDSTLKIQPAELGDSAMYLCASSLARLAGYNEQFFGPGTRLTVL.

The rearrangement links TRBV9 to TRBJ1-3, with TRBD1 matching 10 bases. The junction had 2 bases not matched to a gene; V was cut back by 0 bases and J by 2 bases. The CDR3 contains 16 residues. Germline V gene sequence: CDR1 SGDLS, CDR2 YYNGEE. For the CDR3, the DNA is TGTGCCAGCAGCGTAGGGGGGACAGGGGCTGGAAACACCATATATTTT. Translation gives CASSVGGTGAGNTIYF.

The J gene is TRBJ1-1, the V gene TRBV30; D is possibly TRBD1 (5 bases). The CDR3 contains 13 residues. Germline V gene lookup returns CDR1 GTSNPN and CDR2 SVGIG (reference sequence). The V gene lost 3 bases and the J gene lost 5 bases, with 13 bases spanning the gap. CDR3 coding DNA: TGTGCCTGGAGGGTAGCGGGGGGTACTGAAGCTTTCTTT. Its translation is CAWRVAGGTEAFF.

CDR3 residues: CASSQDRGGHQPQHF. CDR3 DNA sequence: TGCGCCAGCAGCCAAGATAGAGGCGGGCACCAGCCCCAGCATTTT. This sequence joins TRBV4-1 and TRBJ1-5; D gene ambiguous. Germline V lookup: CDR1 MGHRA, CDR2 YSYEKL. The CDR3 runs to 15 residues. Trimming shortened V by 0 bases and J by 7 bases, and 13 bases separated the two germline ends.

In its sample, this clone was seen once. The gene calls are TRBV5-4 and TRBJ2-2; TRBD2 aligns across 8 bases. The CDR3 covers 15 residues. V lost 4 bases and J lost 7; bases outside the gene matches: 9. Germline V gene sequence: CDR1 SGHNT, CDR2 YYREEE (reference sequence). CDR3 sequence (DNA): TGTGCCAGCAGCCAGAGCGGGAGAAAGGACGGGGAGCTGTTTTTT. Translating it yields CASSQSGRKDGELFF.

This clone has more than one count but fewer than ten. The chain links TRBV2 to TRBJ2-7; the match to TRBD1 covers 7 bases. The CDR3 totals 12 residues. Per the germline V gene, CDR1 is SNHLY and CDR2 is FYNNEI. The J segment lost 10 bases and the V segment lost 5 bases, leaving 8 bases of the junction unmatched. CDR3 sequence reads: CASSTGAFSQYV. CDR3 DNA sequence: TGTGCCAGCAGTACAGGGGCATTCTCACAGTACGTC.

V gene TRBV6-2 or TRBV6-3 combines with J gene TRBJ2-4; D perhaps matches TRBD2 (6 bases). The V and J ends lost 5 bases and 0 bases respectively, with 11 bases between them. The germline gives CDR1 MNHEY, CDR2 SVGEGT. The CDR3 is 15 residues long. The CDR3 is CASSLTGVAKNIQYF. The CDR3 nucleotides are TGTGCCAGCAGTCTCACGGGGGTAGCCAAAAACATTCAGTACTTC.

The chain carries TRBV2 and TRBJ2-7, with TRBD2 identical over 8 bases. Trimming cost V 0 bases and J 7 bases; bases outside gene matches: 5. CDR1 is SNHLY, CDR2 FYNNEI, per germline. This CDR3 comprises 14 residues. CDR3 amino acids: CASSEARGAGEQYV. The DNA of the CDR3 is TGTGCCAGCAGTGAAGCGCGGGGGGCCGGGGAGCAGTACGTC.

The chain carries TRBV3-1 (or the pseudogene TRBV3-2) and TRBJ2-3; a weak D match, TRBD2 (5 bases). CDR1 is LGHDT and CDR2 is YNNKEL in the germline V gene (reference sequence). This CDR3 region has 13 residues. Trimming stripped 2 bases from V and 6 bases from J, with 9 bases between. The CDR3 DNA reads TGTGCCAGCAGCCAATCTATAGCGGATACGCAGTATTTT. This gives the protein CASSQSIADTQYF.

The chain links TRBV7-8 to TRBJ2-1; 7 bases are a match to TRBD1. Germline V gives CDR1 SGHVS, CDR2 FQNEAQ. V shed 5 bases, J shed 4 bases, and the junction held 5 bases outside the gene matches. The CDR3 loop spans 14 amino acids. The CDR3, as DNA: TGTGCCAGCAGCCCTAGGGGGCCTTACAATGAGCAGTTCTTC. Translated, it gives CASSPRGPYNEQFF.